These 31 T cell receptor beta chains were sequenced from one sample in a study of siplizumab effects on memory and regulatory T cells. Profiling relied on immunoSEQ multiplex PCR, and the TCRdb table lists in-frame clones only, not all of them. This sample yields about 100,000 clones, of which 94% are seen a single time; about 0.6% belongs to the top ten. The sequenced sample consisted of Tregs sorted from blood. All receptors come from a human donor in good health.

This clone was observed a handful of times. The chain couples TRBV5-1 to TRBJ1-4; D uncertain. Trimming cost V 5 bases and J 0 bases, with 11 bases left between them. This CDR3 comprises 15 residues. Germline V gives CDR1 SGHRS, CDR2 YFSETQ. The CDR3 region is CASRGLGATNEKLFF. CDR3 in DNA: TGCGCCAGCAGGGGTTTAGGAGCAACTAATGAAAAACTGTTTTTT.

This CDR3 is CATSRGYNEQFF. The CDR3 DNA reads TGTGCCACCAGCAGAGGGTACAATGAGCAGTTCTTC. The chain employs TRBV15 and TRBJ2-1; D remains unclear. V was pared by 1 base and J by 4 bases, with 2 bases between. Germline CDR1 is LNHNV and CDR2 is YYDKDF (reference sequence). The CDR3 spans 12 residues.

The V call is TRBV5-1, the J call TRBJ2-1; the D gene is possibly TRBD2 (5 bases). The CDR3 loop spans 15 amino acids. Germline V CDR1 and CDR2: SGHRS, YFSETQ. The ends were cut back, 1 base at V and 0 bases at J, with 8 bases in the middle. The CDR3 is CASSLYGSSYNEQFF. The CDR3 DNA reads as TGCGCCAGCAGCTTGTATGGGAGCTCCTACAATGAGCAGTTCTTC.

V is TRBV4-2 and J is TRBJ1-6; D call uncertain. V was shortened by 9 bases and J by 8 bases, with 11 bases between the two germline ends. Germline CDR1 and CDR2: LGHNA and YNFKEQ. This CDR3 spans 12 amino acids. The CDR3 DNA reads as TGTGCCAGGGAGGGTAATTATTCACCCCTCCACTTT. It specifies CAREGNYSPLHF.

The CDR3 reads CASSKQAYEQYF. CDR3 DNA sequence: TGCGCCAGCAGTAAACAAGCCTACGAGCAGTACTTC. The chain carries TRBV10-2 and TRBJ2-7; D is unclear. Looked up from germline, CDR1 is WSHSY and CDR2 is SAAADI. The CDR3 has 12 residues. The V end was cut by 5 bases, the J end by 2 bases, with 7 bases between.

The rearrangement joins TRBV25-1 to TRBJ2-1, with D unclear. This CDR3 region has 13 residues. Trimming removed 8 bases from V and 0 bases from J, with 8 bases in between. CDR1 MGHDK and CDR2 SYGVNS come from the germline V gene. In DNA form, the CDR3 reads TGTGCCAGCGGCCGGTACTCCTACAATGAGCAGTTCTTC. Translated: CASGRYSYNEQFF.

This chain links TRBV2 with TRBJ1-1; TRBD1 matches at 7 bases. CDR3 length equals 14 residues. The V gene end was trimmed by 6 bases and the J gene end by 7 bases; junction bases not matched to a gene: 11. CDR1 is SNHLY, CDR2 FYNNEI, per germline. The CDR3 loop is CASRSSGQQLEAFF. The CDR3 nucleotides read TGTGCCAGCAGGTCCTCGGGACAGCAGCTTGAAGCTTTCTTT.

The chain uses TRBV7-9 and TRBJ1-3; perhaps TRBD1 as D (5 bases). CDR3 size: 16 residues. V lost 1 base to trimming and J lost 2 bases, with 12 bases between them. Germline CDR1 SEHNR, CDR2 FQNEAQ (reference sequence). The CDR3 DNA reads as TGTGCCAGCAGCTTAGGTGCAGGGAGTACTGGAAACACCATATATTTT. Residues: CASSLGAGSTGNTIYF.

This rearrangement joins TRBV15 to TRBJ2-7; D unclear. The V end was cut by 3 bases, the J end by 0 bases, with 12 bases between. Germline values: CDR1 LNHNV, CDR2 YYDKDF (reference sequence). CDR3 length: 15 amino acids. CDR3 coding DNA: TGTGCCACCAGCAGTGAGGACGTAGCCTCCTACGAGCAGTACTTC. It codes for CATSSEDVASYEQYF.

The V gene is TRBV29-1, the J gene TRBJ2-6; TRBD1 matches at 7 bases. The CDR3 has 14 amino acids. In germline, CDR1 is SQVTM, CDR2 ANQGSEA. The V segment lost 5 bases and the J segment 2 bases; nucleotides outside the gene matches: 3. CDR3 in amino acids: CSVRQGPGANVLTF. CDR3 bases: TGCAGCGTTCGACAGGGACCTGGGGCCAACGTCCTGACTTTC. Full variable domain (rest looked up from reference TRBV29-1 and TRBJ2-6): SAVISQKPSRDICQRGTSLTIQCQVDSQVTMMFWYRQQPGQSLTLIATANQGSEATYESGFVIDKFPISRPNLTFSTLTVSNMSPEDSSIYLCSVRQGPGANVLTFGAGSRLTVL.

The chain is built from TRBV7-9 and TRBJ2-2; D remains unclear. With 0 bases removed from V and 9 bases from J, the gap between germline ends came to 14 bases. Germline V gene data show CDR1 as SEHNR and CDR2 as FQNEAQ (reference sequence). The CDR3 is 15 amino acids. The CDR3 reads CASSLAFGDLRELFF. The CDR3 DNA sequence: TGTGCCAGCAGCTTAGCATTTGGGGATTTAAGGGAGCTGTTTTTT.

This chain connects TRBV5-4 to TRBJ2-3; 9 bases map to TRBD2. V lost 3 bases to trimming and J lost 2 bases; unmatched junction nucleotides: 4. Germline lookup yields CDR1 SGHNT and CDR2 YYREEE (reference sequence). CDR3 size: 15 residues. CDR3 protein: CASSSTSGLTDTQYF. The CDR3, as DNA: TGTGCCAGCAGCTCGACTAGCGGCCTCACAGATACGCAGTATTTT.

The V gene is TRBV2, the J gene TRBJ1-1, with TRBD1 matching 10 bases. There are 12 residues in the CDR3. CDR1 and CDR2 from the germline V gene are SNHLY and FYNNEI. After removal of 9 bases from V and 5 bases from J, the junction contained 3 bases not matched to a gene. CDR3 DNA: TGTGCCAGAGGACAGGGGGGAACTGAAGCTTTCTTT. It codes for CARGQGGTEAFF.

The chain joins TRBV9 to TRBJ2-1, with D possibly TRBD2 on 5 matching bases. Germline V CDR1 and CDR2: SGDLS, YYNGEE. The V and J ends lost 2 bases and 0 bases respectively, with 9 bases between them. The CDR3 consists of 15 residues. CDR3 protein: CASSVERSSYNEQFF. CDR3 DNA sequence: TGTGCCAGCAGCGTGGAGCGGAGCTCCTACAATGAGCAGTTCTTC.

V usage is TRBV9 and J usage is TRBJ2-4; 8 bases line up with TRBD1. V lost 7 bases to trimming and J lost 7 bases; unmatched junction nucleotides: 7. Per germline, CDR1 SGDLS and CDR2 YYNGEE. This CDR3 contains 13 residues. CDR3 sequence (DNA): TGTGCCAGCGGAGGACAGGGTTGGAACATTCAGTACTTC. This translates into CASGGQGWNIQYF.

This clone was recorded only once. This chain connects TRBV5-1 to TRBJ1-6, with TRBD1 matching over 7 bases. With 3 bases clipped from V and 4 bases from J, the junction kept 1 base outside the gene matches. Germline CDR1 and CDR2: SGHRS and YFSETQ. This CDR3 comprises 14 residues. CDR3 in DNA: TGCGCCAGCAGCTGGGACAGTTATAATTCACCCCTCCACTTT. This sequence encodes CASSWDSYNSPLHF.

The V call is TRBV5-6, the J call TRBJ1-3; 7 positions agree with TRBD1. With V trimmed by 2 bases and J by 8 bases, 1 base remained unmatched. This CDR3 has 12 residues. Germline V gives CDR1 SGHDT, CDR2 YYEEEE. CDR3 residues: CASSLQGHTIYF. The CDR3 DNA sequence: TGTGCCAGCAGCTTACAGGGGCACACCATATATTTT.

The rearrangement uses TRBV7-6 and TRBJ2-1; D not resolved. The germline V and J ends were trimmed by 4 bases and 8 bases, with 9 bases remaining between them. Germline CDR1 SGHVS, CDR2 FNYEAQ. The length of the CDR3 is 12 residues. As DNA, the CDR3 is TGTGCCAGCAGCTACCAAGGGTATGAGCAGTTCTTC. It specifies CASSYQGYEQFF.

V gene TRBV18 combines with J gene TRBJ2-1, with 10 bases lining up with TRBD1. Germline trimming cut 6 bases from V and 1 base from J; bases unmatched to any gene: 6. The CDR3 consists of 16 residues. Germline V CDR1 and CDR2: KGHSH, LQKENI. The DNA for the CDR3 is TGTGCCAGCTCGGGACAGGGGCTTAATTCCTACAATGAGCAGTTCTTC. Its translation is CASSGQGLNSYNEQFF.

DNA for the CDR3: TGTGCCAGCCGACAGCTCTATGGCTACACCTTC. Translation: CASRQLYGYTF. V and J are TRBV6-5 and TRBJ1-2, with D perhaps matching TRBD1 (5 bases). There are 11 residues in the CDR3. CDR1 and CDR2 (germline): MNHEY, SVGAGI. Trimming shortened V by 8 bases and J by 4 bases, and 8 bases separated the two germline ends.

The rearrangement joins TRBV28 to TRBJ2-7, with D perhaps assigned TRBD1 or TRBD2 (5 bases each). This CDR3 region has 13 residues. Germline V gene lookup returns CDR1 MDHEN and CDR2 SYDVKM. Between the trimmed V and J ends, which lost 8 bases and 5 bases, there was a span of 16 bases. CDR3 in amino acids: CASGSGRLNEQYF. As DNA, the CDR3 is TGTGCCAGCGGATCGGGACGATTAAACGAGCAGTACTTC.

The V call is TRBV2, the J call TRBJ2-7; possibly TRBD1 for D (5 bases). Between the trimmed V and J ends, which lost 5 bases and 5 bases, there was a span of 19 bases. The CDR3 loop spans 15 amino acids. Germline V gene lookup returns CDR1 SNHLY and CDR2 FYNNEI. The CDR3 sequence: CASSPLIRGINEQYF. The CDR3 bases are TGTGCCAGCAGTCCCCTCATTAGGGGAATAAACGAGCAGTACTTC.

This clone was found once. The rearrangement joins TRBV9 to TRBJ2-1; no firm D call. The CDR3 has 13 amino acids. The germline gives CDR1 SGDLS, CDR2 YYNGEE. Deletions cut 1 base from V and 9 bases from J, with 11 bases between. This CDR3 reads CASSVRVQSEQFF. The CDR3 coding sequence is TGTGCCAGCAGCGTACGTGTCCAGAGTGAGCAGTTCTTC. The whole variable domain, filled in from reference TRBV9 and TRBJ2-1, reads DSGVTQTPKHLITATGQRVTLRCSPRSGDLSVYWYQQSLDQGLQFLIQYYNGEERAKGNILERFSAQQFPDLHSELNLSSLELGDSALYFCASSVRVQSEQFFGPGTRLTVL.

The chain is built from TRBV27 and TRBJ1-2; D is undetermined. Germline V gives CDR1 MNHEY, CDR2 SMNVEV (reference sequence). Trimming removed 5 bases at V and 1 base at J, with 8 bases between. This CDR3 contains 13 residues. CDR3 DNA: TGTGCCAGCAGTCCCGAGGGTAACTATGGCTACACCTTC. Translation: CASSPEGNYGYTF.

This chain's CDR3 is CASSHAGLGAVGTDTQYF. CDR3 nucleotide sequence: TGCGCCAGCAGCCATGCGGGGTTGGGGGCCGTTGGAACAGATACGCAGTATTTT. V is TRBV4-1 and J is TRBJ2-3, with D perhaps matching TRBD1 or TRBD2 (6 bases each). This CDR3 is 18 amino acids long. From germline, CDR1 is MGHRA and CDR2 YSYEKL. With 3 bases removed from V and 3 bases from J, the gap between germline ends came to 22 bases.

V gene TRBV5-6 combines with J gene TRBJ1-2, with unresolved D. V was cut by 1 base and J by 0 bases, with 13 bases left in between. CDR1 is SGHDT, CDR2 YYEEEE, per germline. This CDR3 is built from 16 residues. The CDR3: CASSLRGSRANYGYTF. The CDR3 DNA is TGTGCCAGCAGCTTGAGAGGGAGTCGAGCTAACTATGGCTACACCTTC. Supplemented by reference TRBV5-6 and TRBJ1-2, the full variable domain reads DAGVTQSPTHLIKTRGQQVTLRCSPKSGHDTVSWYQQALGQGPQFIFQYYEEEERQRGNFPDRFSGHQFPNYSSELNVNALLLGDSALYLCASSLRGSRANYGYTFGSGTRLTVV.

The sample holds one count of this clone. This CDR3 reads CASSRNRGGGRYEQFF. The CDR3 DNA is TGCGCCAGCAGCCGAAACAGGGGAGGAGGAAGATATGAGCAGTTCTTC. The chain employs TRBV4-1 and TRBJ2-1, with D perhaps matching TRBD1 (7 bases). V lost 4 bases and J 8 bases, leaving 21 bases between the germline ends. The germline V gene has CDR1 MGHRA and CDR2 YSYEKL. CDR3 length: 16 residues.

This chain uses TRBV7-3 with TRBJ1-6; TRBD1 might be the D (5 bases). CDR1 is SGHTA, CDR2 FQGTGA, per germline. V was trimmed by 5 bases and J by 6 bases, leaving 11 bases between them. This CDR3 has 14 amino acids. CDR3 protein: CASSAGQFNSPLHF. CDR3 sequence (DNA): TGTGCCAGCAGCGCGGGGCAGTTTAATTCACCCCTCCACTTT.

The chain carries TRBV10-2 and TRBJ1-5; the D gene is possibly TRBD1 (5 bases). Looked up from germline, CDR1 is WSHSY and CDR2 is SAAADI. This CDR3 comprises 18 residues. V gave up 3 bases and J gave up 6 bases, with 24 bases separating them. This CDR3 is CASSDFFEGRAGSQPQHF. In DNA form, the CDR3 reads TGCGCCAGCAGTGATTTTTTTGAGGGCAGGGCGGGGAGTCAGCCCCAGCATTTT.

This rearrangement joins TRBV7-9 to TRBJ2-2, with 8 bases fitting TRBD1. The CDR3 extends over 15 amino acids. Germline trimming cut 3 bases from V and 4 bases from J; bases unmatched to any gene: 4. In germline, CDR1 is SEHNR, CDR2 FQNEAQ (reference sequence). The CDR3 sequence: CASSFRTGSTGELFF. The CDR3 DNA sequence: TGTGCCAGCAGCTTCCGGACAGGGAGCACCGGGGAGCTGTTTTTT.

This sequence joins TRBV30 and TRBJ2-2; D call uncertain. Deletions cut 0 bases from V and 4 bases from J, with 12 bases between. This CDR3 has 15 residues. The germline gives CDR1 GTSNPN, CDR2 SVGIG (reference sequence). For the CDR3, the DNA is TGTGCCTGGAGTGTAGGCGGTTCCCGCACCGGGGAGCTGTTTTTT. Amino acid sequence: CAWSVGGSRTGELFF.